The next 28 T cell receptor beta chains were all read from a single sample in a study of PD-1 blockade in classical Hodgkin lymphoma. Profiling relied on immunoSEQ multiplex PCR, and the TCRdb table lists in-frame clones only, not all of them. This table has more than 10,000 clones, more than 85% appearing once. Each of the patients experienced relapse following autologous stem cell transplantation, and their brentuximab vedotin exposure differed. Source: peripheral blood mononuclear cells (PBMCs), taken at baseline. Receptors originate from a human donor with classical Hodgkin lymphoma.

V gene TRBV7-3 combines with J gene TRBJ2-5; D gene uncertain. V was clipped by 1 base and J by 4 bases, with 7 bases between them. Looked up from germline, CDR1 is SGHTA and CDR2 is FQGTGA. The CDR3 totals 13 residues. The CDR3 DNA sequence: TGTGCCAGCAGCTTAAGCCTCGGAGAGACCCAGTACTTC. Its translation is CASSLSLGETQYF.

The chain employs TRBV7-5 and TRBJ1-5; the table assigns TRBD1, which was not confirmed against the DNA. TRBV7-5 is a pseudogene segment. The CDR3 covers 14 residues. CDR3 loop: CARSPGVGNQPQHF. The CDR3 DNA sequence: TGTGCCAGAAGCCCAGGGGTTGGGAATCAGCCCCAGCATTTT.

This clone came up once. The chain recombines TRBV21-1 with TRBJ2-3. TRBV21-1 is labeled a pseudogene. The CDR3 consists of 17 residues. CDR3 sequence reads: CASSKSEKGFGTDTQYF. As DNA, the CDR3 is TGTGCCAGCAGCAAATCGGAGAAGGGTTTCGGCACAGATACGCAGTATTTT.

This chain links TRBV5-1 with TRBJ1-5, with 11 bases identical to TRBD1. This CDR3 contains 16 residues. Germline V CDR1 and CDR2: SGHRS, YFSETQ. Losses at the gene ends were 0 bases for V and 7 bases for J; bases not matched to a gene: 6. CDR3 bases: TGCGCCAGCAGCTTGGAAGGGACAGGGGGAGGGCAGCCCCAGCATTTT. This codes for CASSLEGTGGGQPQHF.

Here the CDR3 reads CATSRVTRNQPQHF. DNA of the CDR3: TGTGCCACCAGCAGAGTTACTCGCAATCAGCCCCAGCATTTT. The chain uses TRBV15 and TRBJ1-5; D unclear. This CDR3 region has 14 residues. V dropped 1 base and J dropped 2 bases, with 6 bases sitting between them. From germline, CDR1 is LNHNV and CDR2 YYDKDF (reference sequence).

The chain has TRBV11-2 and TRBJ1-1; D is possibly TRBD1 (5 bases). This CDR3 spans 13 amino acids. The germline V gene has CDR1 SGHAT and CDR2 FQNNGV. V was pared by 5 bases and J by 1 base, with 8 bases between. CDR3 residues: CASSPRGNTEAFF. The CDR3 bases are TGTGCCAGCAGCCCGAGGGGGAACACTGAAGCTTTCTTT.

The chain joins TRBV5-1 to TRBJ1-2; 7 bases are shared with TRBD1. The CDR3 is 14 amino acids. Unmatched junction bases numbered 4, after V lost 0 bases and J lost 5 bases. Germline V gives CDR1 SGHRS, CDR2 YFSETQ. The CDR3 spells CASSLEGAVYGYTF. CDR3 nucleotides: TGCGCCAGCAGCTTGGAGGGGGCCGTGTATGGCTACACCTTC.

The rearrangement links TRBV1 to TRBJ2-4. TRBV1 corresponds to a pseudogene. The CDR3 is made up of 18 amino acids. The CDR3, as DNA: TGCACCAGCAGCCAAGAAGATCGGCCCGGATTAGCCAAAAACATTCAGTACTTC. This translates into CTSSQEDRPGLAKNIQYF.

The chain has TRBV11-2 and TRBJ1-1, with D perhaps TRBD1 (6 bases). V dropped 0 bases and J dropped 0 bases, with 11 bases sitting between them. The CDR3 loop spans 16 amino acids. From germline, CDR1 is SGHAT and CDR2 FQNNGV. This CDR3 reads CASSLDLQGMNTEAFF. The CDR3 DNA reads TGTGCCAGCAGCTTAGATCTCCAGGGGATGAACACTGAAGCTTTCTTT.

The J gene is TRBJ2-1, the V gene TRBV7-9, with TRBD2 matching 10 bases. The V and J ends lost 5 bases and 9 bases, in that order; junction bases with no gene match: 13. This CDR3 has 16 amino acids. The germline gives CDR1 SEHNR, CDR2 FQNEAQ (reference sequence). CDR3 DNA sequence: TGTGCCAGCAGCCCTAGAACTAGCGGGGCGCCTCGTGAGCAGTTCTTC. Its protein is CASSPRTSGAPREQFF. Supplemented by reference TRBV7-9 and TRBJ2-1, the full variable domain reads DTGVSQNPRHKITKRGQNVTFRCDPISEHNRLYWYRQTLGQGPEFLTYFQNEAQLEKSRLLSDRFSAERPKGSFSTLEIQRTEQGDSAMYLCASSPRTSGAPREQFFGPGTRLTVL.

CDR3 amino acids: CASSRAASPSGNTIYF. The CDR3 nucleotides are TGTGCCAGCTCAAGGGCAGCAAGCCCCTCTGGAAACACCATATATTTT. The V and J genes are TRBV18 and TRBJ1-3; D is uncertain. Germline CDR1 reads KGHSH; CDR2 reads LQKENI. V shed 5 bases and J shed 0 bases, with 14 bases lying between them. This CDR3 is built from 16 residues.

This clone has a single count. The chain combines TRBV12-5 with TRBJ1-4; TRBD1 is a possible D gene (6 bases). The V end was cut by 7 bases, the J end by 4 bases, with 13 bases between. The CDR3 totals 14 residues. Per the germline V gene, CDR1 is LGHNT and CDR2 is FRNRAP. This CDR3 reads CASVFSGVNEKLFF. The CDR3 coding sequence is TGTGCTAGTGTTTTTTCAGGGGTTAATGAAAAACTGTTTTTT.

The V gene is TRBV5-1, the J gene TRBJ1-3; TRBD1 is a possible D gene (6 bases). The V end was cut by 4 bases, the J end by 4 bases, with 15 bases between. The CDR3 length is 15 residues. Looked up from germline, CDR1 is SGHRS and CDR2 is YFSETQ. CDR3 in amino acids: CASSPEGGPGNTIYF. The CDR3 bases are TGCGCCAGCAGCCCGGAAGGGGGGCCAGGAAACACCATATATTTT.

The rearrangement uses TRBV5-1 and TRBJ1-4; 8 bases match TRBD1. The CDR3 contains 14 residues. V shed 7 bases and J 4 bases; nucleotides not matched to a gene: 6. Germline-derived CDR1 and CDR2 are SGHRS and YFSETQ. Here the CDR3 reads CASGRTGYNEKLFF. For the CDR3, the DNA is TGCGCCAGCGGGCGGACAGGGTATAATGAAAAACTGTTTTTT.

This chain joins TRBV10-3 and TRBJ2-7; D is perhaps TRBD1 (6 bases). Per germline, CDR1 ENHRY and CDR2 SYGVKD. V was trimmed by 6 bases and J by 3 bases, leaving 9 bases between them. The CDR3 spans 12 residues. The CDR3 reads CAIRGQYYEQYF. CDR3 nucleotides: TGTGCCATCAGAGGACAGTACTACGAGCAGTACTTC.

The genes are TRBV6-4 and TRBJ2-2, with D perhaps TRBD1 (6 bases). The length of the CDR3 is 15 residues. V gave up 9 bases and J gave up 0 bases, with 14 bases separating them. Germline CDR1 reads MRHNA; CDR2 reads SNTAGT. The CDR3 DNA sequence: TGTGCCAGGAAGACAGGAAACGCGAACACCGGGGAGCTGTTTTTT. It specifies CARKTGNANTGELFF.

The rearrangement uses TRBV19 and TRBJ1-4; TRBD1 might be the D (6 bases). CDR1 is LNHDA and CDR2 is SQIVND in the germline V gene (reference sequence). The CDR3 runs 16 residues. The ends were cut back, 6 bases at V and 7 bases at J, with 21 bases in the middle. CDR3 region: CASSTKDLGQPEKLFF. Here the CDR3 DNA reads TGTGCCAGTAGCACAAAAGATCTTGGACAGCCTGAAAAACTGTTTTTT.

Written as DNA, the CDR3 is TGTGCCAGCAGCCCGAGGGGGGACAGGGTCGAAGATACGCAGTATTTT. Its translation is CASSPRGDRVEDTQYF. V is TRBV5-4 and J is TRBJ2-3; 9 bases match TRBD1. J lost 5 bases, V lost 4 bases, and 11 bases had no gene match. The CDR3 loop spans 16 amino acids. Germline CDR1 is SGHNT and CDR2 is YYREEE (reference sequence).

The chain links TRBV27 to TRBJ1-1; D possibly corresponds to TRBD1 (6 bases). Per germline, CDR1 MNHEY and CDR2 SMNVEV (reference sequence). The CDR3 consists of 16 residues. V dropped 5 bases and J dropped 0 bases, with 16 bases sitting between them. The CDR3 DNA reads TGTGCCAGCAGTAAGGGGGGGAGCATCATGAACACTGAAGCTTTCTTT. Translating gives CASSKGGSIMNTEAFF.

The chain couples TRBV11-3 to TRBJ2-2, with 7 nucleotides matching TRBD1. The CDR3 is 13 amino acids. Losses at the gene ends were 5 bases for V and 5 bases for J; bases not matched to a gene: 2. CDR1 and CDR2 (germline): SGHNT, YENEEA. The CDR3 DNA follows: TGTGCCAGCAGCCCAGGGGGAACCGGGGAGCTGTTTTTT. This sequence encodes CASSPGGTGELFF.

The chain combines TRBV19 with TRBJ2-5; D may be TRBD1 (6 bases). V was trimmed by 4 bases and J by 5 bases, leaving 20 bases between them. Germline CDR1 LNHDA, CDR2 SQIVND (reference sequence). This CDR3 spans 16 amino acids. CDR3 in amino acids: CASSTGKQGSGETQYF. The CDR3, as DNA: TGTGCCAGTAGTACCGGAAAACAGGGAAGTGGGGAGACCCAGTACTTC.

The gene calls are TRBV2 and TRBJ2-3, with D tentatively TRBD1 or TRBD2 (6 bases each). There are 15 residues in the CDR3. Germline assignment: CDR1 SNHLY and CDR2 FYNNEI. V was shortened by 2 bases and J by 0 bases, with 9 bases between the two germline ends. CDR3 in DNA: TGTGCCAGCAGTGAATGGGGGGCCAGCACAGATACGCAGTATTTT. Residues: CASSEWGASTDTQYF.

This sequence joins TRBV11-1 and TRBJ1-1; D gene ambiguous. Trimming pared 3 bases from V and 1 base from J, leaving 6 bases between. Per germline, CDR1 SGHAT and CDR2 FQDESV (reference sequence). This CDR3 has 13 residues. CDR3 amino acids: CASSFETNTEAFF. DNA for the CDR3: TGTGCCAGCAGCTTTGAGACGAACACTGAAGCTTTCTTT.

The chain is built from TRBV5-1 and TRBJ2-2; 8 bases line up with TRBD1. CDR3 length equals 15 residues. The junction had 6 bases not matched to a gene; V was cut back by 4 bases and J by 4 bases. CDR1 SGHRS and CDR2 YFSETQ come from the germline V gene. The CDR3 reads CASSVGQGPTGELFF. The CDR3 region has the DNA TGCGCCAGCAGCGTCGGACAGGGACCCACCGGGGAGCTGTTTTTT.

V and J are TRBV5-1 and TRBJ2-3; no reliable D call. The germline V and J ends were trimmed by 0 bases and 0 bases, with 5 bases remaining between them. The CDR3 contains 14 residues. Germline V gene sequence: CDR1 SGHRS, CDR2 YFSETQ. CDR3 DNA: TGCGCCAGCAGCTTGGCCGCCAGCACAGATACGCAGTATTTT. Its translation is CASSLAASTDTQYF.

The chain has TRBV9 and TRBJ2-1; D might be TRBD1 (5 bases). The CDR3 runs 13 residues. CDR1 SGDLS and CDR2 YYNGEE come from the germline V gene. V was shortened by 3 bases and J by 7 bases, with 11 bases between the two germline ends. The CDR3 is CASSANDRNEQFF. The CDR3, as DNA: TGTGCCAGCAGCGCCAACGACAGAAATGAGCAGTTCTTC.

V is TRBV5-1 and J is TRBJ1-2, with a tentative D call TRBD1 (6 bases). The V gene's germline CDR1 is SGHRS and CDR2 YFSETQ. V was pared by 2 bases and J by 7 bases, with 15 bases between. There are 14 residues in the CDR3. CDR3 bases: TGCGCCAGCAGCTTAGGGGGGGACGGCAGTGGCTACACCTTC. It specifies CASSLGGDGSGYTF. The full variable domain, its missing parts supplied by reference TRBV5-1 and TRBJ1-2, is KAGVTQTPRYLIKTRGQQVTLSCSPISGHRSVSWYQQTPGQGLQFLFEYFSETQRNKGNFPGRFSGRQFSNSRSEMNVSTLELGDSALYLCASSLGGDGSGYTFGSGTRLTVV.

V is TRBV5-1 and J is TRBJ1-3; 7 bases fit TRBD1. The CDR3 sequence is 14 residues long. The germline gives CDR1 SGHRS, CDR2 YFSETQ. The J segment lost 6 bases and the V segment lost 0 bases, leaving 3 bases of the junction unmatched. The CDR3 is CASSLVQGTNTIYF. The CDR3 DNA is TGCGCCAGCAGCTTGGTACAGGGGACAAACACCATATATTTT.